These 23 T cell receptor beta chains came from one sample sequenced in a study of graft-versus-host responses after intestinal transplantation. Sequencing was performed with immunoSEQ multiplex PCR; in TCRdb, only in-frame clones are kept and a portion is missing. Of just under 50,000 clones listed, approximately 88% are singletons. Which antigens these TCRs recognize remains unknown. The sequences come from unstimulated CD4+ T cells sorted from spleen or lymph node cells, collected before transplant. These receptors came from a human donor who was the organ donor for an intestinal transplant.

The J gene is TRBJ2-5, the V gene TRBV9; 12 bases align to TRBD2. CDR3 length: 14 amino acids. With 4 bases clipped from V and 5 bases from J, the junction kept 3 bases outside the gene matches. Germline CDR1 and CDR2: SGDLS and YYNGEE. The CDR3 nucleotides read TGTGCCAGCAGCTTCGGACTAGCGGGGGAGACCCAGTACTTC. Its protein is CASSFGLAGETQYF.

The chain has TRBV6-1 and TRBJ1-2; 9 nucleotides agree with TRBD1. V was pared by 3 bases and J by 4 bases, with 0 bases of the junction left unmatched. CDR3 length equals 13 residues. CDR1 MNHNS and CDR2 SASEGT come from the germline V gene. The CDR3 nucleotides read TGTGCCAGCAGTGAGACAGGGGGCTATGGCTACACCTTC. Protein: CASSETGGYGYTF.

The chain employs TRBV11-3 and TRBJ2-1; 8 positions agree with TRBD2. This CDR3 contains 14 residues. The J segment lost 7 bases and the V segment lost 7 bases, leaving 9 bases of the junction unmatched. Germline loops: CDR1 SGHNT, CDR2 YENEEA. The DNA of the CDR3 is TGTGCCAGCACGCCGCGGGGCGGGGGGAATGAGCAGTTCTTC. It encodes CASTPRGGGNEQFF. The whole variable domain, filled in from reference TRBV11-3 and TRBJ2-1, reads EAGVVQSPRYKIIEKKQPVAFWCNPISGHNTLYWYLQNLGQGPELLIRYENEEAVDDSQLPKDRFSAERLKGVDSTLKIQPAELGDSAVYLCASTPRGGGNEQFFGPGTRLTVL.

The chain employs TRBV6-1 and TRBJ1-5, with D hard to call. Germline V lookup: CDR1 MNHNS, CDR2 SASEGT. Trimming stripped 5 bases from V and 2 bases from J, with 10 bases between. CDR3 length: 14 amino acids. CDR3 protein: CASSPRAGNQPQHF. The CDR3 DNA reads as TGTGCCAGCAGTCCGAGGGCGGGCAATCAGCCCCAGCATTTT.

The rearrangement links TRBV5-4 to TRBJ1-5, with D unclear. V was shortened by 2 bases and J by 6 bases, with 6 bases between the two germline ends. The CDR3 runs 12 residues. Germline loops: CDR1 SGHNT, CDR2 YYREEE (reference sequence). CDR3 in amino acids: CASSFPGQPQHF. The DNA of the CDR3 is TGTGCCAGCAGCTTTCCCGGTCAGCCCCAGCATTTT.

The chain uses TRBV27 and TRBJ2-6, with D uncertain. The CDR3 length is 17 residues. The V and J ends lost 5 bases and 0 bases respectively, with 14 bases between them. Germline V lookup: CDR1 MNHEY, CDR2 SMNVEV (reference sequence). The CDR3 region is CASSVAPRLSGANVLTF. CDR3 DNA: TGTGCCAGCAGTGTAGCTCCAAGACTCTCTGGGGCCAACGTCCTGACTTTC.

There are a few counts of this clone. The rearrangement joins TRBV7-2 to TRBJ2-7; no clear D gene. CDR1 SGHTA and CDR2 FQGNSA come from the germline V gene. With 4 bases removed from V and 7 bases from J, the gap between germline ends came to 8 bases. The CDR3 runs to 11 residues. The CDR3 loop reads CASSSALEQYF. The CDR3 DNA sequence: TGTGCCAGCAGCTCCGCCTTGGAGCAGTACTTC.

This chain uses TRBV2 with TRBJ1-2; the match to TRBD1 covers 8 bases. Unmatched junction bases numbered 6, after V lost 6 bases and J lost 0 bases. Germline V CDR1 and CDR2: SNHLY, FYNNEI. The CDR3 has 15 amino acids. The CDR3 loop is CASRDRVLPNYGYTF. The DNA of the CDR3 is TGTGCCAGCAGGGACAGGGTTCTTCCTAACTATGGCTACACCTTC.

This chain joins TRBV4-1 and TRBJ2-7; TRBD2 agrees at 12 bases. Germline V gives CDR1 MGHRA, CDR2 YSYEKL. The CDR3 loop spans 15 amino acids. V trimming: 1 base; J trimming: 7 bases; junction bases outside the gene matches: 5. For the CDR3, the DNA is TGCGCCAGCAGCCAAGGACTAGCGGGAGTTCGTGAGCAGTACTTC. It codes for CASSQGLAGVREQYF.

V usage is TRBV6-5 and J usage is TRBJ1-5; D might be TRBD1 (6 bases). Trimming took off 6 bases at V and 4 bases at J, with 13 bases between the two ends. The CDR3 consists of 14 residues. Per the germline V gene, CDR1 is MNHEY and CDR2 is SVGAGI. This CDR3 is CASSLRTVNQPQHF. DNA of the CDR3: TGTGCCAGCAGCCTACGGACAGTAAATCAGCCCCAGCATTTT.

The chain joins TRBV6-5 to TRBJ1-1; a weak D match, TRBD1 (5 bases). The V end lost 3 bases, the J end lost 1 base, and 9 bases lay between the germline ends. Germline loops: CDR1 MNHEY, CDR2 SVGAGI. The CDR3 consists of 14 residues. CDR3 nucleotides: TGTGCCAGCAGTTATGGAGACAGGAACACTGAAGCTTTCTTT. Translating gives CASSYGDRNTEAFF.

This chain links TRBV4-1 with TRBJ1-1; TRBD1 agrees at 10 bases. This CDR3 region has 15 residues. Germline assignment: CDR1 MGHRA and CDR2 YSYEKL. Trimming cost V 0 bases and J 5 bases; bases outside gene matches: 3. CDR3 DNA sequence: TGCGCCAGCAGCCAAGACCGACAGGGGGCTACTGAAGCTTTCTTT. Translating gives CASSQDRQGATEAFF.

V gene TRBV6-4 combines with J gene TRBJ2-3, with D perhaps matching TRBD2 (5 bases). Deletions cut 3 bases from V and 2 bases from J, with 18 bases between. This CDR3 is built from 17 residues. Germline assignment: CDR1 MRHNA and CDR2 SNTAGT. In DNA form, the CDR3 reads TGTGCCAGCAGTGAGCCCATGGCGGGCACCGTCACAGATACGCAGTATTTT. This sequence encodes CASSEPMAGTVTDTQYF.

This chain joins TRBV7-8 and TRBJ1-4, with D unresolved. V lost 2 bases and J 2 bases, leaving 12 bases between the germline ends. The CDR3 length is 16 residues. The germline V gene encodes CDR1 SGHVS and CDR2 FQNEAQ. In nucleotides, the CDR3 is TGTGCCAGCAGCTTATTTGGTCGGGTTACTAATGAAAAACTGTTTTTT. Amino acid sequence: CASSLFGRVTNEKLFF.

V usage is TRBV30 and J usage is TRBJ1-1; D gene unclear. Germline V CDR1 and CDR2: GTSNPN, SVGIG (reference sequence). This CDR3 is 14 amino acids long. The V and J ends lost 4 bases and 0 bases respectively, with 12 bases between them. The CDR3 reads CAWKWTGMNTEAFF. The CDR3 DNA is TGTGCCTGGAAATGGACCGGGATGAACACTGAAGCTTTCTTT.

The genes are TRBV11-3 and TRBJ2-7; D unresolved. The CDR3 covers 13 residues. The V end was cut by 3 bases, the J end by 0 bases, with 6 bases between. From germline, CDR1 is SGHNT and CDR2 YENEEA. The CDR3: CASSFKGSYEQYF. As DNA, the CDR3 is TGTGCCAGCAGCTTTAAGGGCTCCTACGAGCAGTACTTC.

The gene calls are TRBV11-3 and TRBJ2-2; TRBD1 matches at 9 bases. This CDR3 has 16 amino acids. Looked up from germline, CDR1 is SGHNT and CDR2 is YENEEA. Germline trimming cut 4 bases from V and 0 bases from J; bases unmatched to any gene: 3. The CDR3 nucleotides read TGTGCCAGCAGCTGGACAGGGGACACGAACACCGGGGAGCTGTTTTTT. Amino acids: CASSWTGDTNTGELFF. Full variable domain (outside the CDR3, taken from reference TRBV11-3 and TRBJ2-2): EAGVVQSPRYKIIEKKQPVAFWCNPISGHNTLYWYLQNLGQGPELLIRYENEEAVDDSQLPKDRFSAERLKGVDSTLKIQPAELGDSAVYLCASSWTGDTNTGELFFGEGSRLTVL.

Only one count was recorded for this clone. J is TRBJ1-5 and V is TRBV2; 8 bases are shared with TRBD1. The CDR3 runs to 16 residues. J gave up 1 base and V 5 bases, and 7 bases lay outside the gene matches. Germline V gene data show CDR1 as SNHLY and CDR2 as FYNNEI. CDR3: CASSHRTGGSNQPQHF. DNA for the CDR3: TGTGCCAGCAGTCATAGAACAGGGGGAAGCAATCAGCCCCAGCATTTT.

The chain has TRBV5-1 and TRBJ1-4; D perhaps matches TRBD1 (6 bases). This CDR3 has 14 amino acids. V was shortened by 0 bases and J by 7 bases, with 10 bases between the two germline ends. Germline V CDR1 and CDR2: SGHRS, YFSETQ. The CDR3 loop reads CASSLVRGGEKLFF. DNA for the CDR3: TGCGCCAGCAGCTTGGTCAGGGGTGGTGAAAAACTGTTTTTT. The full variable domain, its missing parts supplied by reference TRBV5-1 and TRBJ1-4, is KAGVTQTPRYLIKTRGQQVTLSCSPISGHRSVSWYQQTPGQGLQFLFEYFSETQRNKGNFPGRFSGRQFSNSRSEMNVSTLELGDSALYLCASSLVRGGEKLFFGSGTQLSVL.

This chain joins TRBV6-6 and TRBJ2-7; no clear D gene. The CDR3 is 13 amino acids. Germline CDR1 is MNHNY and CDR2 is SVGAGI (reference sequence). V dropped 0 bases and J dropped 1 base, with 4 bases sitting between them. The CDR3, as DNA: TGTGCCAGCAGTTACTCAGGGTCCTACGAGCAGTACTTC. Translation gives CASSYSGSYEQYF.

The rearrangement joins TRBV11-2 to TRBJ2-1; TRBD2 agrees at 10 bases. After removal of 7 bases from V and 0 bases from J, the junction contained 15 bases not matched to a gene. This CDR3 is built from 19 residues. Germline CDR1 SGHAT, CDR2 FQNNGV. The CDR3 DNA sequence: TGTGCCAGCATCGGGCCGGGACTAGCGTTTCTTAGCTCCTACAATGAGCAGTTCTTC. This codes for CASIGPGLAFLSSYNEQFF. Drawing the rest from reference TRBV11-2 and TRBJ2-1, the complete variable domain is EAGVAQSPRYKIIEKRQSVAFWCNPISGHATLYWYQQILGQGPKLLIQFQNNGVVDDSQLPKDRFSAERLKGVDSTLKIQPAKLEDSAVYLCASIGPGLAFLSSYNEQFFGPGTRLTVL.

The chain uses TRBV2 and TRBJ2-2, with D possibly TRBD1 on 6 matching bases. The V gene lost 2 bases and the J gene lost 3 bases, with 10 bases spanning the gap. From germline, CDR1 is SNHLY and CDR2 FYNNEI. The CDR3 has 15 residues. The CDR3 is CASSETGMYTGELFF. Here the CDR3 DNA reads TGTGCCAGCAGTGAAACAGGGATGTACACCGGGGAGCTGTTTTTT. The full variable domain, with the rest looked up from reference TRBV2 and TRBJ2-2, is EPEVTQTPSHQVTQMGQEVILRCVPISNHLYFYWYRQILGQKVEFLVSFYNNEISEKSEIFDDQFSVERPDGSNFTLKIRSTKLEDSAMYFCASSETGMYTGELFFGEGSRLTVL.

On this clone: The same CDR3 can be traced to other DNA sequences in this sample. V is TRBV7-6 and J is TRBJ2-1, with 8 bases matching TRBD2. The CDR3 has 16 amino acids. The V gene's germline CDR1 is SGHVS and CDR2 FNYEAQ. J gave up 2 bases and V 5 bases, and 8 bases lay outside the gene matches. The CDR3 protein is CASSPGGAGAYNEQFF. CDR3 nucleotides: TGTGCCAGCAGCCCGGGGGGGGCGGGGGCCTACAATGAGCAGTTCTTC.